This entry features one TCR beta chain sequence. Its matching antigen is unknown. This entry is derived from a study of T cell responses to AZD1222 COVID-19 vaccine. Study-wide findings and caveats: The CD4 TCRs associated with vaccination extended across spike and predominated at 160-218 and 743-854.

The V segment lost 6 bases and the J segment 5 bases; nucleotides outside the gene matches: 10. CDR3 size: 15 residues. Per germline, CDR1 MRHNA and CDR2 SNTAGT. The assay was immunoSEQ multiplex PCR, and TCRdb's table has in-frame clones only and misses some. Of approximately 150,000 clones listed, approximately 95% are singletons. The chain is built from TRBV6-4 and TRBJ1-2, with 9 bases fitting TRBD1. The TCR sequence derives from an adult in good health. Material: peripheral blood, obtained on day 0 of MenACWY control vaccination. The CDR3 spells CASSPRQGEGYGYTF. CDR3 DNA sequence: TGTGCCAGCAGCCCCAGACAGGGGGAAGGTTATGGCTACACCTTC.